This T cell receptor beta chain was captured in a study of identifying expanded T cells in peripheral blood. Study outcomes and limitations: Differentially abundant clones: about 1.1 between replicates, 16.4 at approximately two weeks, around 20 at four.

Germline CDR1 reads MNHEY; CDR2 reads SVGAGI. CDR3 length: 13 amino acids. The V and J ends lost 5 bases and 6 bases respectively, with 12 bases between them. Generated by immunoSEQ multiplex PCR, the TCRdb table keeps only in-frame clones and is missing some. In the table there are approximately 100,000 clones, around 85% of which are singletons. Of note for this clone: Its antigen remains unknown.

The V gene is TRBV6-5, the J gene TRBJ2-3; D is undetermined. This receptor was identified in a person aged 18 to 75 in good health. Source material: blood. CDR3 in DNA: TGTGCCAGCAGTCCAATATCGGAGGATACGCAGTATTTT. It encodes CASSPISEDTQYF.